Shown below are 10 T cell receptor beta chains from a single sample sequenced in a study of beta chain features in type 1 diabetes. Study outcomes and limitations: Significant though moderate, a shortening of TCRB CDR3s appeared in all four CD4+ subsets of Type 1 diabetes patients.

Their recognized antigens are unknown. Of the isolated RNA, all was reverse transcribed, and so the sequenced material was expressed TCRB transcripts. Produced via immunoSEQ multiplex PCR; TCRdb's table is partial and in-frame only. Of roughly 150,000 clones in the sample, 7.8% were seen once. Source material: central memory CD4+ T cells from blood. Receptors originate from a woman aged 40 to 55 with type 1 diabetes.

The V gene is TRBV7-6, the J gene TRBJ2-5; 12 bases match TRBD1. The CDR3 is made up of 15 amino acids. With 5 bases clipped from V and 5 bases from J, the junction kept 6 bases outside the gene matches. Looked up from germline, CDR1 is SGHVS and CDR2 is FNYEAQ. The CDR3: CASSQGTGGLETQYF. CDR3 in DNA: TGTGCCAGCAGCCAGGGGACAGGGGGCTTGGAGACCCAGTACTTC.

This clone was observed a few times. The chain couples TRBV18 to TRBJ2-5, with TRBD1 matching 9 bases. CDR1 and CDR2 (germline): KGHSH, LQKENI. The J segment lost 5 bases and the V segment lost 3 bases, leaving 4 bases of the junction unmatched. This CDR3 is built from 14 residues. The CDR3 DNA reads as TGTGCCAGCTCACCCTGGGACAGGGTTGAGACCCAGTACTTC. It specifies CASSPWDRVETQYF. Full variable domain (outside the CDR3, taken from reference TRBV18 and TRBJ2-5): NAGVMQNPRHLVRRRGQEARLRCSPMKGHSHVYWYRQLPEEGLKFMVYLQKENIIDESGMPKERFSAEFPKEGPSILRIQQVVRGDSAAYFCASSPWDRVETQYFGPGTRLLVL.

This clone showed up just a few times. The sample holds other DNA sequences that translate to the same CDR3. The chain links TRBV7-2 to TRBJ2-5; D is perhaps TRBD1 (5 bases). Germline V CDR1 and CDR2: SGHTA, FQGNSA. The CDR3 sequence is 14 residues long. V lost 1 base, J lost 3 bases, and 9 bases lay in between. CDR3 nucleotide sequence: TGTGCCAGCAGCTTAGACTGGGGCGAAGAGACCCAGTACTTC. Its translation: CASSLDWGEETQYF.

This clone has a handful of counts. This chain uses TRBV9 with TRBJ1-1; D is unclear. Germline lookup yields CDR1 SGDLS and CDR2 YYNGEE. Deletions cut 2 bases from V and 3 bases from J, with 8 bases between. The length of the CDR3 is 13 residues. CDR3 sequence (DNA): TGTGCCAGCAGCGTGGAGCTTTACACTGAAGCTTTCTTT. Its protein product is CASSVELYTEAFF.

This clone was detected only a few times. The J gene is TRBJ2-6, the V gene TRBV30, with D possibly TRBD1 on 5 matching bases. Trimming removed 4 bases at V and 4 bases at J, with 11 bases between. CDR3 length equals 14 residues. CDR1 and CDR2 from the germline V gene are GTSNPN and SVGIG (reference sequence). As DNA, the CDR3 is TGTGCCTGGACCTCAGGGTTAGGGGCCAACGTCCTGACTTTC. It translates to CAWTSGLGANVLTF.

This clone was observed a few times. V and J are TRBV2 and TRBJ2-2, with D possibly being TRBD2 (5 bases). Deletions cut 6 bases from V and 5 bases from J, with 13 bases between. This CDR3 is 14 amino acids long. Germline loops: CDR1 SNHLY, CDR2 FYNNEI. The CDR3 region is CASSMETGTGELFF. CDR3 sequence (DNA): TGTGCCAGCAGCATGGAGACGGGGACCGGGGAGCTGTTTTTT. Together with reference TRBV2 and TRBJ2-2, the CDR3 gives the full variable domain: EPEVTQTPSHQVTQMGQEVILRCVPISNHLYFYWYRQILGQKVEFLVSFYNNEISEKSEIFDDQFSVERPDGSNFTLKIRSTKLEDSAMYFCASSMETGTGELFFGEGSRLTVL.

This clone was counted only a few times. V gene TRBV6-5 combines with J gene TRBJ2-7; 8 bases map to TRBD1. The CDR3 is 13 residues long. After removal of 6 bases from V and 6 bases from J, the junction contained 7 bases not matched to a gene. Germline CDR1 is MNHEY and CDR2 is SVGAGI. The CDR3 here is CASRTGVTREQYF. DNA for the CDR3: TGTGCCAGCAGGACAGGGGTGACTCGCGAGCAGTACTTC.

The V call is TRBV28, the J call TRBJ2-1; tentative D call: TRBD2 (6 bases). This CDR3 has 14 amino acids. Trimming pared 6 bases from V and 4 bases from J, leaving 13 bases between. CDR1 and CDR2 from the germline V gene are MDHEN and SYDVKM. CDR3 region: CASRPPLAYNEQFF. The CDR3 DNA is TGTGCCAGCAGACCTCCCCTAGCGTACAATGAGCAGTTCTTC. The variable domain in full, with the rest retrieved from reference TRBV28 and TRBJ2-1, is DVKVTQSSRYLVKRTGEKVFLECVQDMDHENMFWYRQDPGLGLRLIYFSYDVKMKEKGDIPEGYSVSREKKERFSLILESASTNQTSMYLCASRPPLAYNEQFFGPGTRLTVL.

The chain recombines TRBV4-2 with TRBJ2-7; 8 bases match TRBD2. J lost 1 base, V lost 4 bases, and 3 bases had no gene match. The CDR3 totals 14 residues. Germline V gene lookup returns CDR1 LGHNA and CDR2 YNFKEQ. The CDR3 region is CASSPIAGSYEQYF. The CDR3 bases are TGTGCCAGCAGCCCTATAGCGGGGTCCTACGAGCAGTACTTC.

This clone was found a few times. The chain recombines TRBV7-3 with TRBJ2-1, with 9 bases aligning to TRBD1. This CDR3 comprises 14 residues. Germline-derived CDR1 and CDR2 are SGHTA and FQGTGA. The J segment lost 5 bases and the V segment lost 2 bases, leaving 1 base of the junction unmatched. This CDR3 reads CASSLGTGNNEQFF. CDR3 sequence (DNA): TGTGCCAGCAGCTTAGGGACAGGGAACAATGAGCAGTTCTTC. Full variable domain (outside the CDR3, taken from reference TRBV7-3 and TRBJ2-1): GAGVSQTPSNKVTEKGKYVELRCDPISGHTALYWYRQSLGQGPEFLIYFQGTGAADDSGLPNDRFFAVRPEGSVSTLKIQRTERGDSAVYLCASSLGTGNNEQFFGPGTRLTVL.